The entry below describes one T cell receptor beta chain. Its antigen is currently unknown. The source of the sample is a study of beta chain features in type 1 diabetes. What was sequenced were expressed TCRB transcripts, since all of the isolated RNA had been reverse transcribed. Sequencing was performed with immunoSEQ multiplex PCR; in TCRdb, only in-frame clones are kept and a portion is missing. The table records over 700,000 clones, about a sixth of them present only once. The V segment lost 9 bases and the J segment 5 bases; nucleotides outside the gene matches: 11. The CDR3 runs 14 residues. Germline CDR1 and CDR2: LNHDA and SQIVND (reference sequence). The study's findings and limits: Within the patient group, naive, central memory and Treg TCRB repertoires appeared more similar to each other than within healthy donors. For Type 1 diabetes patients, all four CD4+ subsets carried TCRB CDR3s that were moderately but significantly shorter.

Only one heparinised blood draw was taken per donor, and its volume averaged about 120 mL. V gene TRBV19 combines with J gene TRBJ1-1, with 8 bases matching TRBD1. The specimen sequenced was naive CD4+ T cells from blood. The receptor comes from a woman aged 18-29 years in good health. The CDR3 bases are TGTGCCAGCCGTGGACAGGGCTCGGGGACTGAAGCTTTCTTT. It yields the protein CASRGQGSGTEAFF.